This TCR beta chain was identified in a study of blood T cells in healthy people across ages. Across the whole study: Template switching captured about one barcoded beta molecule per two T cells.

Each donor's blood draw was 8.5 to 10 milliliters of peripheral blood. Extracted total RNA amounted to at least 6 micrograms for each sample. The ends lost 5 bases at V and 5 bases at J; junction bases unmatched: 4. Germline V gene sequence: CDR1 DFQATT, CDR2 SNEGSKA (reference sequence). The CDR3 runs to 13 residues. This clonotype was observed many times. PCR was performed a second time for roughly 7 to 12 cycles using a sample-barcoded 5' primer and a J-beta primer mix. Every molecule of cDNA carried a tag from a template-switch adaptor with 12 random nucleotides. TCRdb re-called the 5' RACE reads through MiXCR, storing one row per CDR3 protein. The sample holds over a million distinct CDR3 sequences, 42% seen once.

This TCR came from a woman aged 18 to 35 in good health. The rearrangement links TRBV20-1 to TRBJ1-4, with 8 bases matching TRBD1. The sample taken for sequencing was blood. CDR3 region: CSARQGLNEKLFF. The CDR3, as DNA: TGCAGTGCTCGACAGGGGTTGAATGAAAAACTGTTTTTT.